The source of this T cell receptor (beta chain) is a study of shared clonotypes between healthy human individuals. At the level of the study: Donors had three CD4 naive, three CD4 memory, two CD8 naive and one CD8 memory plate apiece.

V was pared by 0 bases and J by 4 bases, with 12 bases between. This CDR3 region has 16 residues. CDR1 MNHEY and CDR2 SVGAGI come from the germline V gene. The study ran the assay at deep level. This table comes from immunoSEQ multiplex PCR, and its TCRdb copy is limited to in-frame clones, with some not included. The table lists under 2,000,000 clones, just under 95% of them singletons. Naive CD8 isolation took CD45RO-negative cells positively selected for CCR7 and excluded terminally differentiated effector memory CD45RA+ cells. The V call is TRBV6-5, the J call TRBJ2-2; D remains unclear. Sequencing was done on a sample of naive CD8+ T cells sorted from blood. The receptor comes from a man aged 18 to 30 in good health. Here the CDR3 reads CASSYSIGQVTGELFF. In nucleotides, the CDR3 is TGTGCCAGCAGTTACTCGATCGGGCAAGTCACCGGGGAGCTGTTTTTT.